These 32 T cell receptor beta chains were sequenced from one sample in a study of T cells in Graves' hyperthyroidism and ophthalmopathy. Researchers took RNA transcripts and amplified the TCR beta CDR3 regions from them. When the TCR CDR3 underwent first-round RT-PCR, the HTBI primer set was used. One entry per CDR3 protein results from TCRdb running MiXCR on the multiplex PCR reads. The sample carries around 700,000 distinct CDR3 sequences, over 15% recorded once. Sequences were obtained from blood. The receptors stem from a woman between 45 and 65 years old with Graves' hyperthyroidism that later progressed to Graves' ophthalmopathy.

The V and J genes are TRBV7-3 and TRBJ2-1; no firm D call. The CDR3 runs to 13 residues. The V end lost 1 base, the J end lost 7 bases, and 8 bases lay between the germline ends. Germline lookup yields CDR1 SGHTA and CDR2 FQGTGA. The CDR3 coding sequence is TGTGCCAGCAGCTTAAGTGGTCAAAATGAGCAGTTCTTC. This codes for CASSLSGQNEQFF.

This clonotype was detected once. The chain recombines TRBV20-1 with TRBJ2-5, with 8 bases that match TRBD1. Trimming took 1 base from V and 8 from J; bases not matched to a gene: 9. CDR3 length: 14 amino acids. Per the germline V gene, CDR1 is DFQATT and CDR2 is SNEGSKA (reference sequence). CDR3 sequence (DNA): TGCAGTGCTAGAGTACGCCAGGGGGCCGTAACCCAGTACTTC. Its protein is CSARVRQGAVTQYF.

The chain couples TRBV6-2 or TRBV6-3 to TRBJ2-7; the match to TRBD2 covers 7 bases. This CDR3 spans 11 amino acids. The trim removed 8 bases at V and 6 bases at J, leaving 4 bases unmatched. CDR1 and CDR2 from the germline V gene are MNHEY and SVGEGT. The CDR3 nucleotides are TGTGCCAGCCGACTAGCATTCGAGCAGTACTTC. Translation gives CASRLAFEQYF.

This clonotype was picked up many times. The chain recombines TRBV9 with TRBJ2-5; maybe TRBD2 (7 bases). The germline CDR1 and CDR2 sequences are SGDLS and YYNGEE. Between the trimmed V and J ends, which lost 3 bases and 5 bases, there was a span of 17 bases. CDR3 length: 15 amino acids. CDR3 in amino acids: CASSAGGGAGETQYF. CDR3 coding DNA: TGTGCCAGCAGCGCCGGCGGGGGCGCAGGGGAGACCCAGTACTTC.

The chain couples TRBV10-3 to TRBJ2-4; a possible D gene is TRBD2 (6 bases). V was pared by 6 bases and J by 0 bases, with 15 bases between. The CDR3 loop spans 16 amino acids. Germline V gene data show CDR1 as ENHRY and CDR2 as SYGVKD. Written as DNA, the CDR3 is TGTGCCATCAGAACCGCCGGGAGACTAGCCAAAAACATTCAGTACTTC. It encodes CAIRTAGRLAKNIQYF.

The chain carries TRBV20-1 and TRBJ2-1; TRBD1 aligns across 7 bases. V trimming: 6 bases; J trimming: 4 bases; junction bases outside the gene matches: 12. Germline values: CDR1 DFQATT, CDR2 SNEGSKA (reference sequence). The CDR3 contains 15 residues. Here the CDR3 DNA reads TGCAGTGCAGAGCTTAGCAGGGGGTTTTACAATGAGCAGTTCTTC. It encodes CSAELSRGFYNEQFF.

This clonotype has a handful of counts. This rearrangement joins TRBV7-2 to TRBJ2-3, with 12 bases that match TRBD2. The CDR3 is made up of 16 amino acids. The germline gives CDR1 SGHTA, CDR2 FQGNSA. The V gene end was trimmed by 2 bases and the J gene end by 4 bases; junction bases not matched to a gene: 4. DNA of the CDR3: TGTGCCAGCAGCTTAACCGGACTAGCGGGATCAGATACGCAGTATTTT. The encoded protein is CASSLTGLAGSDTQYF.

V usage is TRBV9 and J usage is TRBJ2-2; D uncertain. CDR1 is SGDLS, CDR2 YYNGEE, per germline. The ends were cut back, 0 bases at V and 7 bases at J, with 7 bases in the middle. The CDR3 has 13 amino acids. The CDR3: CASSVGGNGELFF. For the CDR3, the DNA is TGTGCCAGCAGCGTAGGCGGAAACGGGGAGCTGTTTTTT.

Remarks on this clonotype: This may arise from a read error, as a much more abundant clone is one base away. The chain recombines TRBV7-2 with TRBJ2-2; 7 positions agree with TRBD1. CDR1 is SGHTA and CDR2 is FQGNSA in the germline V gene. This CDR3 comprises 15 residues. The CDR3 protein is CAGSSGTANTGELFF. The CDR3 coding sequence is TGTGCCGGCAGCTCCGGGACAGCGAACACCGGGGAGCTGTTTTTT.

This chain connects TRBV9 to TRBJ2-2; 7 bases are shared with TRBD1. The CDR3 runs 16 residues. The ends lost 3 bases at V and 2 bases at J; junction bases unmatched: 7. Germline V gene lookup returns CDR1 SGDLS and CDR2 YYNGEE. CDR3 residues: CASSGTQGPNTGELFF. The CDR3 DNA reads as TGTGCCAGCAGCGGTACACAGGGGCCAAACACCGGGGAGCTGTTTTTT. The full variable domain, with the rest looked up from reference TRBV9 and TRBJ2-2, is DSGVTQTPKHLITATGQRVTLRCSPRSGDLSVYWYQQSLDQGLQFLIQYYNGEERAKGNILERFSAQQFPDLHSELNLSSLELGDSALYFCASSGTQGPNTGELFFGEGSRLTVL.

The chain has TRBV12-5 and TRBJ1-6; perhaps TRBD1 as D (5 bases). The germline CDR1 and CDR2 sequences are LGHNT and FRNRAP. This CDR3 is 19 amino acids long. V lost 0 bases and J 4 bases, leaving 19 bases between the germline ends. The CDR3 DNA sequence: TGTGCTAGTGGTTTGGTAATTCGGCTGGCGGCAGGGTATAATTCACCCCTCCACTTT. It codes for CASGLVIRLAAGYNSPLHF.

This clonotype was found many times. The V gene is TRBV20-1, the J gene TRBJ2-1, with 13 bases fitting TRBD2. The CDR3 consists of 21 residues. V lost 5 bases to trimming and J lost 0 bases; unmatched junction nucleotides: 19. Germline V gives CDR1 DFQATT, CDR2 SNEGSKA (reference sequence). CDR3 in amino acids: CSAPAGTSGDLLPDSYNEQFF. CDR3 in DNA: TGCAGTGCTCCCGCCGGGACTAGCGGGGATTTACTTCCAGACTCCTACAATGAGCAGTTCTTC.

CDR3 DNA sequence: TGTGCCACCAGTGATTTTGATAGCAATCAGCCCCAGCATTTT. It encodes CATSDFDSNQPQHF. The chain couples TRBV24-1 to TRBJ1-5; no clear D. Germline lookup yields CDR1 KGHDR and CDR2 SFDVKD. Trimming removed 1 base at V and 0 bases at J, with 3 bases between. The CDR3 consists of 14 residues.

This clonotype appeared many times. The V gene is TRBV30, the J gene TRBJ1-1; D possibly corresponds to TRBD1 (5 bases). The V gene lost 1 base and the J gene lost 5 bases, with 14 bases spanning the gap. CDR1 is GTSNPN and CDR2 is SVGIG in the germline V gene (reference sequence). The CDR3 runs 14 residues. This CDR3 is CAWSDRGRGTEAFF. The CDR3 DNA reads TGTGCCTGGAGTGATCGGGGCCGGGGGACTGAAGCTTTCTTT.

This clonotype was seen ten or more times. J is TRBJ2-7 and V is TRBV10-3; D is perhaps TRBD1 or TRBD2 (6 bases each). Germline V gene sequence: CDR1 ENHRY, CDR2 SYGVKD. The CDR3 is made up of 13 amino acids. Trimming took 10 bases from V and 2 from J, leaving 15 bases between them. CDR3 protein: CATFSGATYEQYF. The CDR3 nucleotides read TGTGCCACGTTTTCGGGGGCCACCTACGAGCAGTACTTC.

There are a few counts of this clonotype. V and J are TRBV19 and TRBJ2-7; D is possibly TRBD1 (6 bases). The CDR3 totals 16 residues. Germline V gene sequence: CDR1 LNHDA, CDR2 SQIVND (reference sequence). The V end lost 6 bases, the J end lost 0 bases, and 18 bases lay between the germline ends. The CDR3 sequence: CASSTAGTRGSYEQYF. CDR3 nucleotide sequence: TGTGCCAGTAGCACGGCCGGGACAAGGGGCTCCTACGAGCAGTACTTC.

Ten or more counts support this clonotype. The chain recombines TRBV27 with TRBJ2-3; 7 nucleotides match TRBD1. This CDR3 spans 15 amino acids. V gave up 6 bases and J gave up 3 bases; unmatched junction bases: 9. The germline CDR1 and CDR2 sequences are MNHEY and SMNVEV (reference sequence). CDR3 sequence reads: CASSFTTGMTDTQYF. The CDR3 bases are TGTGCCAGCAGCTTCACGACAGGGATGACAGATACGCAGTATTTT.

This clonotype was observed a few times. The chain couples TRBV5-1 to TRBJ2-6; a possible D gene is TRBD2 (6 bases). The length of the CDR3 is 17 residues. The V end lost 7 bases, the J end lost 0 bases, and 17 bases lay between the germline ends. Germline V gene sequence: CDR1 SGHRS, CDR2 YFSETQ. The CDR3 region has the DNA TGCGCCAGCCACGGGGGAGGACTCATCTCTGGGGCCAACGTCCTGACTTTC. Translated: CASHGGGLISGANVLTF.

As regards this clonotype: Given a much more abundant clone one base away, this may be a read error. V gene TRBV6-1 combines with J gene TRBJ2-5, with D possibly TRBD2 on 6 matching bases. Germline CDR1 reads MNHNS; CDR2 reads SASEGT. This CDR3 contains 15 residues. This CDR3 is CASSKATAGKETQYF. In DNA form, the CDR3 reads TGTGCCAGCAGTAAAGCTACCGCGGGAAAAGAGACCCAGTACTTC.

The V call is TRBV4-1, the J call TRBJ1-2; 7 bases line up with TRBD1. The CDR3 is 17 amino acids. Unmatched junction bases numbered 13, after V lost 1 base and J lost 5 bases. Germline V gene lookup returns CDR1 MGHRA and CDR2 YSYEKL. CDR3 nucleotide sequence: TGCGCCAGCAGCCAAGCCTTGGACAGGCCAAAATCTTATGGCTACACCTTC. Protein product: CASSQALDRPKSYGYTF.

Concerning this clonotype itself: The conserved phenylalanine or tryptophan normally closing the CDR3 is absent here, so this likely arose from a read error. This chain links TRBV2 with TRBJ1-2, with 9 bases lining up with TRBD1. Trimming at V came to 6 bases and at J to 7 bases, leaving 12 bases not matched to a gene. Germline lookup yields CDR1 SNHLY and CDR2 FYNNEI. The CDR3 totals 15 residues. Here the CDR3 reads CASSSWGQGVVGYTL. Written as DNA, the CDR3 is TGTGCCAGCAGCAGCTGGGGACAGGGAGTAGTTGGCTACACCCTC.

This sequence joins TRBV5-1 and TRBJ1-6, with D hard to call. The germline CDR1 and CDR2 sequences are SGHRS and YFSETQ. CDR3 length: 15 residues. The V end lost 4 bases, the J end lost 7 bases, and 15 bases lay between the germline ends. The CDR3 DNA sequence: TGCGCCAGCAGCCCGGCTGACGGTAGCAATTCACCCCTCCACTTT. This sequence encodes CASSPADGSNSPLHF.

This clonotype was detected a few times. The CDR3 sequence is CSAKSFAGGIDNEQFF. CDR3 nucleotide sequence: TGCAGTGCTAAGTCGTTTGCGGGGGGGATAGACAATGAGCAGTTCTTC. The chain joins TRBV20-1 to TRBJ2-1; TRBD2 agrees at 9 bases. The CDR3 length is 16 residues. The junction had 12 bases not matched to a gene; V was cut back by 4 bases and J by 5 bases. Germline V gives CDR1 DFQATT, CDR2 SNEGSKA (reference sequence).

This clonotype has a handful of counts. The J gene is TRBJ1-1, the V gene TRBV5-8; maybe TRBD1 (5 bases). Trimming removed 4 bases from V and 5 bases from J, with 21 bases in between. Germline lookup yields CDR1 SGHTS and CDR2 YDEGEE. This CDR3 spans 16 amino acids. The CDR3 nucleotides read TGTGCCAGCAGCAATCCCTTTGTGGGGGTGGGGACTGAAGCTTTCTTT. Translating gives CASSNPFVGVGTEAFF. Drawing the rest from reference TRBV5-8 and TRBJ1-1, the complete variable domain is EAGVTQSPTHLIKTRGQQATLRCSPISGHTSVYWYQQALGLGLQFLLWYDEGEERNRGNFPPRFSGRQFPNYSSELNVNALELEDSALYLCASSNPFVGVGTEAFFGQGTRLTVV.

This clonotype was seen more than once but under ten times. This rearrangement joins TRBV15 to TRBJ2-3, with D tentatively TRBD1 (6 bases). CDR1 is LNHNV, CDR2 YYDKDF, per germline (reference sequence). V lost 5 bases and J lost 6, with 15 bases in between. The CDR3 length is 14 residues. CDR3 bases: TGTGCCACCAGCGAAATCTACAGGGAGGATACGCAGTATTTT. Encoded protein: CATSEIYREDTQYF.

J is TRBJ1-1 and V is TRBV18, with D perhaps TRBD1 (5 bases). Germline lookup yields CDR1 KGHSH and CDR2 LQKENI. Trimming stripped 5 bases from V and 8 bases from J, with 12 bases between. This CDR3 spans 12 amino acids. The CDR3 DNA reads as TGTGCCAGCTCAGCCGGGGGTTTCGAAGCTTTCTTT. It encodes CASSAGGFEAFF.

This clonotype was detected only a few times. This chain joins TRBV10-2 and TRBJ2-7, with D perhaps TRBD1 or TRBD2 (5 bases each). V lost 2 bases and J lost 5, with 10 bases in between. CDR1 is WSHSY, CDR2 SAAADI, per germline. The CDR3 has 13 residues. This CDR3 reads CASSEGARDEQYF. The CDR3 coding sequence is TGCGCCAGCAGTGAGGGGGCGCGGGACGAGCAGTACTTC.

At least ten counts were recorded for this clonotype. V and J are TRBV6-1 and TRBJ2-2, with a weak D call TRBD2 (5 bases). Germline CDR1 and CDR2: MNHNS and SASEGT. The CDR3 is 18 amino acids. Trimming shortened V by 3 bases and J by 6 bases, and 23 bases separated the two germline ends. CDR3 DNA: TGTGCCAGCAGTGACCAACTAGAGACCGCCAAGAGGGCCGGGGAGCTGTTTTTT. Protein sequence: CASSDQLETAKRAGELFF.

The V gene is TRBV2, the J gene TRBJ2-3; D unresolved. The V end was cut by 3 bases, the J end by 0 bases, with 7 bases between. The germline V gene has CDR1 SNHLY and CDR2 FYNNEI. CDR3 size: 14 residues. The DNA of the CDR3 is TGTGCCAGCAGTGATCCTCCCAGCACAGATACGCAGTATTTT. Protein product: CASSDPPSTDTQYF.

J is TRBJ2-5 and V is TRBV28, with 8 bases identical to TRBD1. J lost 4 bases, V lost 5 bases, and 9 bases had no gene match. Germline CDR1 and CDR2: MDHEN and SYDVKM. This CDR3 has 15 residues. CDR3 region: CASSTRQGARETQYF. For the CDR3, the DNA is TGTGCCAGCAGTACTAGGCAGGGGGCCCGAGAGACCCAGTACTTC.

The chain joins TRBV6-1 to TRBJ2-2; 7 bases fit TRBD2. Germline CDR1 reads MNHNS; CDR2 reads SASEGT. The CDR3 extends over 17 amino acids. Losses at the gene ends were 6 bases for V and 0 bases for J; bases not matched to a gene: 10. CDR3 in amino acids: CASSQLGGGSNTGELFF. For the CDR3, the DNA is TGTGCCAGCAGCCAGCTGGGGGGGGGTTCGAACACCGGGGAGCTGTTTTTT.

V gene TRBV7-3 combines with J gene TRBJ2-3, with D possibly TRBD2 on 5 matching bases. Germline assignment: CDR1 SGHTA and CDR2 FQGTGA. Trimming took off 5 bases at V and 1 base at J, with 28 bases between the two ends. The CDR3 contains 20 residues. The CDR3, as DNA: TGTGCCAGCAGCCTCCTCGGAGGCTCATCCCAGAGCCTCGGCACAGATACGCAGTATTTT. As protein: CASSLLGGSSQSLGTDTQYF.